Below, one TCR beta chain is given with its context. Its antigen is not yet known. One base away there is no much larger clone; base qualities are not given. The entry originates in a study of lymphopenia after photon versus proton radiotherapy (dated by TCRdb to about 2019). About the full investigation: Photon and proton radiation therapy were compared by the study for their immunological effects in patients with gastrointestinal tumors who developed high-grade lymphopenia. A cohort of around 20 patients with gastrointestinal tumors who received either photon or proton therapy and subsequently developed lymphopenia was included. The study was designed to characterize how the impact on the immune system differs between the two radiation modalities. The full study reports these points: After the lymphocyte count nadir, repertoires from photon-treated patients showed oligoclonal expansion, particularly of CD8+ Temra cells, and this expansion drove the decline in diversity. Proton-treated patients stayed relatively stable during treatment, while photon-treated patients lost naive T cells and TCR diversity and gained effector/memory populations. The authors looked at the survival association only in patients who died, and they framed better survival with proton therapy as a possibility rather than a demonstrated result. Among patients across the cohort who died, overall survival time showed an inverse correlation with a larger post-nadir drop in TCR diversity.

The library was built by means of the immunoSEQ multiplex PCR assay. T cell repertoires were profiled by deep sequencing of rearranged TCR beta loci, alongside multiparametric flow cytometry. As stored in TCRdb, this immuneACCESS dataset retains in-frame rearrangements with V and J assigned. A fraction of the clones does not appear; measured against another copy, unresolved V genes explain less than half of the discrepancy, and the remainder lacks a known reason. This sample is represented by tens of thousands of clones; approximately 87% of them were singletons. The top ten clones comprise more than 14% of the sample. The germline V gene gives CDR1 as LGHNT and CDR2 as FRNRAP. Including cysteine and phenylalanine, the CDR3 has 16 amino acids. Kept here is only the CDR3 DNA, which spans 48 bases and is read in frame from base 1. Unmatched junction bases come to 8, with V trimmed by 6 bases and J by 7 bases.

This sequence uses TRBV12-5 and TRBJ2-1; the central 14 bases match TRBD2. This clonotype originated in a woman between 65 and 79 years old with pancreatic cancer. The sequencing here drew on peripheral blood, taken from a patient treated with proton-based radiotherapy. The nucleotide sequence reads TGTGCTAGTGGAGGACTAGCGGGAGGCCTCATTAATGAGCAGTTCTTC. It translates as CASGGLAGGLINEQFF.